A single sample is the source of the 25 T cell receptor beta chains below, sequenced in a study of T cell responses to AZD1222 COVID-19 vaccine. Repertoires were generated with immunoSEQ multiplex PCR, while TCRdb's copy carries only in-frame clones and drops some. The sample holds roughly 99,000 clones; roughly 90% are singletons and the top ten take 6.6%. Here the sequenced sample was peripheral blood, taken on day 0 of AZD1222 vaccination. These receptors were collected from an adult in good health.

The rearrangement uses TRBV7-9 and TRBJ2-3; D unresolved. Germline-derived CDR1 and CDR2 are SEHNR and FQNEAQ (reference sequence). The CDR3 consists of 15 residues. Trimming took 0 bases from V and 0 from J, leaving 7 bases between them. Written as DNA, the CDR3 is TGTGCCAGCAGCTTAGCAGGCCAGAGCACAGATACGCAGTATTTT. It codes for CASSLAGQSTDTQYF.

The V and J genes are TRBV2 and TRBJ1-1; unclear D gene. The CDR3 consists of 12 residues. The germline gives CDR1 SNHLY, CDR2 FYNNEI. V was pared by 4 bases and J by 5 bases, with 8 bases between. CDR3 nucleotides: TGTGCCAGCAGTGCTGTGGGGACTGAAGCTTTCTTT. Its protein product is CASSAVGTEAFF.

This sequence joins TRBV30 and TRBJ1-2; the match to TRBD1 covers 9 bases. This CDR3 has 14 residues. The V and J ends lost 0 bases and 4 bases, in that order; junction bases with no gene match: 3. Germline V gives CDR1 GTSNPN, CDR2 SVGIG (reference sequence). As DNA, the CDR3 is TGTGCCTGGAGTGTACAGGGGGCAGGCTATGGCTACACCTTC. Its protein product is CAWSVQGAGYGYTF.

The rearrangement joins TRBV7-6 to TRBJ2-5, with D hard to call. Germline values: CDR1 SGHVS, CDR2 FNYEAQ. The CDR3 totals 13 residues. The ends were cut back, 4 bases at V and 2 bases at J, with 8 bases in the middle. DNA for the CDR3: TGTGCCAGCAGCTCCCCGTATCAAGAGACCCAGTACTTC. This translates into CASSSPYQETQYF.

The chain carries TRBV29-1 and TRBJ1-5, with a weak D call TRBD1 (6 bases). This CDR3 is built from 13 residues. The germline V gene encodes CDR1 SQVTM and CDR2 ANQGSEA. Trimming cost V 4 bases and J 5 bases, with 12 bases left between them. CDR3 amino acids: CSVAQDSHQPQHF. DNA for the CDR3: TGCAGCGTTGCCCAGGACAGTCATCAGCCCCAGCATTTT.

The V gene is TRBV5-1, the J gene TRBJ2-1; 8 nucleotides line up with TRBD1. The CDR3 is 16 amino acids. The ends lost 0 bases at V and 4 bases at J; junction bases unmatched: 6. Looked up from germline, CDR1 is SGHRS and CDR2 is YFSETQ. CDR3 in DNA: TGCGCCAGCAGCTTGGGGGACAGGTCATTATACAATGAGCAGTTCTTC. Translated, it gives CASSLGDRSLYNEQFF.

The rearrangement links TRBV19 to TRBJ1-4; 7 bases match TRBD1. The CDR3 extends over 16 amino acids. Germline CDR1 reads LNHDA; CDR2 reads SQIVND (reference sequence). V was pared by 5 bases and J by 7 bases, with 13 bases of the junction left unmatched. The CDR3 nucleotides read TGTGCCAGTAGTTTTTATCCAGGGGGAGTGAGTGAAAAACTGTTTTTT. This translates into CASSFYPGGVSEKLFF.

The chain joins TRBV4-3 to TRBJ2-1; TRBD2 aligns across 8 bases. CDR3 size: 17 residues. CDR1 and CDR2 from the germline V gene are LGHNA and YSLEER. The V gene end was trimmed by 1 base and the J gene end by 0 bases; junction bases not matched to a gene: 5. The CDR3 loop reads CASSQVLAGTSYNEQFF. In DNA form, the CDR3 reads TGCGCCAGCAGCCAAGTTTTAGCGGGGACCTCCTACAATGAGCAGTTCTTC.

This chain links TRBV6-1 with TRBJ2-1; 8 bases align to TRBD2. Germline loops: CDR1 MNHNS, CDR2 SASEGT. The length of the CDR3 is 14 residues. Trimming took 3 bases from V and 10 from J; bases not matched to a gene: 8. CDR3 nucleotide sequence: TGTGCCAGCAGTGAGCGGGGGGCCCGCCTGGAGCAGTTCTTC. Amino acid sequence: CASSERGARLEQFF.

In nucleotides, the CDR3 is TGTGCCATCAACGACAGGAACACTGAAGCTTTCTTT. Translated, it gives CAINDRNTEAFF. The chain has TRBV10-3 and TRBJ1-1; D might be TRBD1 (5 bases). The CDR3 runs to 12 residues. The V end lost 7 bases, the J end lost 1 base, and 7 bases lay between the germline ends. CDR1 and CDR2 from the germline V gene are ENHRY and SYGVKD.

This chain joins TRBV14 and TRBJ2-7; 11 nucleotides align to TRBD2. The germline V gene encodes CDR1 SGHDN and CDR2 FVKESK. The CDR3 totals 16 residues. V shed 2 bases, J shed 10 bases, and the junction held 13 bases outside the gene matches. The CDR3 bases are TGTGCCAGCAGCCAACCTATGACTAGCGGGGTCTCCGAACAGTACTTC. It codes for CASSQPMTSGVSEQYF. The whole variable domain, remainder taken from reference TRBV14 and TRBJ2-7, is EAGVTQFPSHSVIEKGQTVTLRCDPISGHDNLYWYRRVMGKEIKFLLHFVKESKQDESGMPNNRFLAERTGGTYSTLKVQPAELEDSGVYFCASSQPMTSGVSEQYFGPGTRLTVT.

This chain uses TRBV5-1 with TRBJ2-2; the match to TRBD1 covers 7 bases. V lost 3 bases, J lost 2 bases, and 4 bases stayed unmatched. The CDR3 sequence is 15 residues long. Per germline, CDR1 SGHRS and CDR2 YFSETQ. The chain's CDR3 is CASSYGQDNTGELFF. CDR3 DNA: TGCGCCAGCAGCTATGGACAGGACAACACCGGGGAGCTGTTTTTT.

The chain carries TRBV5-5 and TRBJ1-1; D is ambiguous. The CDR3 covers 15 residues. V was shortened by 0 bases and J by 1 base, with 10 bases between the two germline ends. CDR1 is SGHKS, CDR2 YYEKEE, per germline (reference sequence). The CDR3 sequence is CASSLAGAANTEAFF. The CDR3 bases are TGTGCCAGCAGCTTGGCCGGAGCGGCGAACACTGAAGCTTTCTTT.

The V and J genes are TRBV5-1 and TRBJ1-4; the D is unclear. Germline V gives CDR1 SGHRS, CDR2 YFSETQ. This CDR3 is 15 amino acids long. Trimming stripped 0 bases from V and 7 bases from J, with 13 bases between. DNA of the CDR3: TGCGCCAGCAGCTTGGGACCGTCTTCGGGTGAAAAACTGTTTTTT. Its translation is CASSLGPSSGEKLFF. Together with reference TRBV5-1 and TRBJ1-4, the CDR3 gives the full variable domain: KAGVTQTPRYLIKTRGQQVTLSCSPISGHRSVSWYQQTPGQGLQFLFEYFSETQRNKGNFPGRFSGRQFSNSRSEMNVSTLELGDSALYLCASSLGPSSGEKLFFGSGTQLSVL.

V gene TRBV11-3 combines with J gene TRBJ2-1; TRBD2 might be the D (6 bases). V was trimmed by 7 bases and J by 9 bases, leaving 13 bases between them. The CDR3 has 12 amino acids. Germline V lookup: CDR1 SGHNT, CDR2 YENEEA. The CDR3 is CASTGVRGEQFF. CDR3 DNA: TGTGCCAGCACGGGGGTAAGGGGTGAGCAGTTCTTC.

The V call is TRBV6-2 or TRBV6-3, the J call TRBJ2-3, with TRBD2 identical over 14 bases. Germline CDR1 and CDR2: MNHEY and SVGEGT. The CDR3 loop spans 16 amino acids. The V gene end was trimmed by 7 bases and the J gene end by 8 bases; junction bases not matched to a gene: 11. Here the CDR3 reads CASTPSGLAGDRTQYF. CDR3 bases: TGTGCCAGCACCCCATCGGGACTAGCGGGAGACCGTACGCAGTATTTT.

The rearrangement uses TRBV27 and TRBJ2-6; tentative D call: TRBD1 (5 bases). V was shortened by 1 base and J by 4 bases, with 14 bases between the two germline ends. The CDR3 is made up of 17 amino acids. Germline loops: CDR1 MNHEY, CDR2 SMNVEV (reference sequence). In DNA, the CDR3 is TGTGCCAGCAGTTTATGGGCAGGGCTCGCCGGGGCCAACGTCCTGACTTTC. Protein sequence: CASSLWAGLAGANVLTF. The whole variable domain, filled in from reference TRBV27 and TRBJ2-6, reads EAQVTQNPRYLITVTGKKLTVTCSQNMNHEYMSWYRQDPGLGLRQIYYSMNVEVTDKGDVPEGYKVSRKEKRNFPLILESPSPNQTSLYFCASSLWAGLAGANVLTFGAGSRLTVL.

The chain links TRBV11-1 to TRBJ2-1; D ambiguous. The CDR3 is made up of 15 amino acids. Germline V gives CDR1 SGHAT, CDR2 FQDESV (reference sequence). V lost 0 bases and J lost 8, with 14 bases in between. The CDR3 DNA follows: TGTGCCAGCAGCTTAGCGAAGCGTTTGCCGGATGAGCAGTTCTTC. This gives the protein CASSLAKRLPDEQFF.

The chain combines TRBV19 with TRBJ1-2; tentative D call: TRBD1 (5 bases). The CDR3 totals 13 residues. Germline V lookup: CDR1 LNHDA, CDR2 SQIVND (reference sequence). The ends were cut back, 4 bases at V and 0 bases at J, with 6 bases in the middle. Written as DNA, the CDR3 is TGTGCCAGTAGTAGAGGGGCTAACTATGGCTACACCTTC. Protein sequence: CASSRGANYGYTF.

This clone showed up just once. The chain is built from TRBV30 and TRBJ1-2; no firm D call. This CDR3 is built from 13 residues. The V end lost 3 bases, the J end lost 6 bases, and 14 bases lay between the germline ends. Per the germline V gene, CDR1 is GTSNPN and CDR2 is SVGIG (reference sequence). In DNA form, the CDR3 reads TGTGCCTGGAGCTCCATGAAGGGCGATGGCTACACCTTC. Translation: CAWSSMKGDGYTF.

The V call is TRBV6-5, the J call TRBJ1-4; no firm D call. Germline V lookup: CDR1 MNHEY, CDR2 SVGAGI. CDR3 length: 15 residues. V gave up 7 bases and J gave up 0 bases, with 12 bases separating them. CDR3 nucleotide sequence: TGTGCCAGCACGAGCGGGTCTGCAACTAATGAAAAACTGTTTTTT. Its protein is CASTSGSATNEKLFF.

The V gene is TRBV19, the J gene TRBJ1-3; D perhaps matches TRBD1 (5 bases). Deletions cut 7 bases from V and 0 bases from J, with 16 bases between. The CDR3 sequence is 16 residues long. Germline V gene data show CDR1 as LNHDA and CDR2 as SQIVND (reference sequence). As DNA, the CDR3 is TGTGCCAGTATCCAGGACGGGACGTTCTCTGGAAACACCATATATTTT. It specifies CASIQDGTFSGNTIYF.

V usage is TRBV28 and J usage is TRBJ2-1; D might be TRBD1 (5 bases). Trimming left V 6 bases short and J 1 base short, with 7 bases between. Germline CDR1 reads MDHEN; CDR2 reads SYDVKM. This CDR3 is 13 amino acids long. CDR3 sequence: CASRGRSYNEQFF. CDR3 DNA sequence: TGTGCCAGCAGGGGGCGGTCCTACAATGAGCAGTTCTTC.

J is TRBJ2-1 and V is TRBV11-2, with 7 bases that match TRBD1. CDR1 is SGHAT, CDR2 FQNNGV, per germline. After removal of 7 bases from V and 4 bases from J, the junction contained 7 bases not matched to a gene. The CDR3 spans 14 residues. CDR3 in DNA: TGTGCCAGCACTGGGGGACAGTGGTACAATGAGCAGTTCTTC. This sequence encodes CASTGGQWYNEQFF.

The V and J genes are TRBV12-3 or TRBV12-4 and TRBJ1-6, with a possible D match to TRBD1 (5 bases). The CDR3 has 13 residues. Trimming took 7 bases from V and 8 from J, leaving 12 bases between them. As DNA, the CDR3 is TGTGCCAGCACCAACCAGGGTCATTCACCCCTCCACTTT. Translating it yields CASTNQGHSPLHF.